The entry below gives a single T cell receptor beta chain sequence along with its context. This CDR3 is built from 14 residues. From germline, CDR1 is SGHAT and CDR2 FQDESV (reference sequence). With V trimmed by 2 bases and J by 6 bases, 4 bases remained unmatched. Some clones are missing from TCRdb's copy, which holds only in-frame ones; the method was immunoSEQ multiplex PCR. The table shows under 100,000 clones, with roughly 90% occurring only once. The source of the sample is a study of OX40 agonist ivuxolimab in advanced cancers. On the study more broadly: Those treated in dose escalation had hepatocellular carcinoma, melanoma, renal cell cancer or head and neck cancer.

This rearrangement joins TRBV11-1 to TRBJ2-3; 8 bases are shared with TRBD2. The source material was CD4+ or CD8+ T cells sorted from blood, sampled in a trial of the OX40 agonist ivuxolimab. The sequence was obtained from an adult with an advanced solid tumor such as melanoma, head and neck, liver or kidney cancer. The CDR3 loop is CASSLSGSGDTQYF. CDR3 bases: TGTGCCAGCAGCTTAAGCGGGAGCGGGGATACGCAGTATTTT. Full variable domain (rest looked up from reference TRBV11-1 and TRBJ2-3): EAEVAQSPRYKITEKSQAVAFWCDPISGHATLYWYRQILGQGPELLVQFQDESVVDDSQLPKDRFSAERLKGVDSTLKIQPAELGDSAMYLCASSLSGSGDTQYFGPGTRLTVL.